The following is a T cell receptor beta chain sequence with its context. The CDR3 contains 14 residues. Per the germline V gene, CDR1 is KGHDR and CDR2 is SFDVKD. The V end was cut by 6 bases, the J end by 9 bases, with 17 bases between. The data are from a study of T-cell memory formation after mild COVID-19. TCRdb called the 5' RACE reads again in MiXCR, with one record for every CDR3 protein. The sample records roughly 550,000 distinct CDR3 sequences, roughly 20% being singletons. The clonotype comes from an adult woman who had mild COVID-19 (a few samples of this study predate the infection). Cell type and time point are not known. The J gene is TRBJ2-1, the V gene TRBV24-1; perhaps TRBD2 as D (5 bases). Sequencing input: PBMCs or a T cell subset sorted from them (not recorded which). The CDR3 bases are TGTGCCACCAGTCCGACTACCTTAGCTGGTGAGCAGTTCTTC. Protein product: CATSPTTLAGEQFF.